What follows is one TCR beta chain and its context. Its specificity is unknown. The sample is drawn from a study of siplizumab effects on memory and regulatory T cells. Only in-frame clones appear in the TCRdb table, and some are missing; sequencing was by immunoSEQ multiplex PCR. The table has about 26,000 clones, 70% to 85% seen once; the top ten hold about 22%. General study results and limits: Roughly 75-96% of dividing CD4+ or CD8+ clones were without an attributable naive or memory phenotype.

Donor pairs, three in total, had unstimulated naive, memory, effector memory and TEMRA subsets sequenced. V gave up 2 bases and J gave up 7 bases, with 10 bases separating them. The CDR3 sequence is 13 residues long. Germline V gene data show CDR1 as SGHTA and CDR2 as FQGNSA. This receptor was taken from a human donor in good health. Sequencing was performed on memory CD4+ T cells sorted from blood. The rearrangement links TRBV7-2 to TRBJ2-3; a weak D match, TRBD2 (5 bases). The CDR3 sequence is CASSLQLEYTQYF. In nucleotides, the CDR3 is TGTGCCAGCAGCTTACAACTAGAATATACGCAGTATTTT.